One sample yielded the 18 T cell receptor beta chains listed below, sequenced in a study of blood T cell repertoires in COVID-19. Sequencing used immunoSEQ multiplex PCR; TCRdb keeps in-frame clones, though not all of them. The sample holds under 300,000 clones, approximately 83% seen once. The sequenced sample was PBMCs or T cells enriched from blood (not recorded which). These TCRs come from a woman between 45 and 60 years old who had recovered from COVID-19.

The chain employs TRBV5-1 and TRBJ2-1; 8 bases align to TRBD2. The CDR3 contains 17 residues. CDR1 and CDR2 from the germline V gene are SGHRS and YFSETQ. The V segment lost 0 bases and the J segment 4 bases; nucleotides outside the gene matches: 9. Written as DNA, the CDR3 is TGCGCCAGCAGCTTGGGGCCAGCGGGAGTTTCTTACAATGAGCAGTTCTTC. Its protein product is CASSLGPAGVSYNEQFF.

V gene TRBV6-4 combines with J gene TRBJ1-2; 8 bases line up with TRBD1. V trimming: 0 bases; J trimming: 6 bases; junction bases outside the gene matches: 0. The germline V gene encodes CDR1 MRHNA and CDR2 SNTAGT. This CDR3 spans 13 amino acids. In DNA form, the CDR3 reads TGTGCCAGCAGTGACTCGACAGGGGATGGCTACACCTTC. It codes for CASSDSTGDGYTF.

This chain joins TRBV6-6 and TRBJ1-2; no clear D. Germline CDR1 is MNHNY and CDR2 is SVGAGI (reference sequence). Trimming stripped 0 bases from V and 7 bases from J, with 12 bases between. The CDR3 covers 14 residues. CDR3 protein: CASSYSRGLSGYTF. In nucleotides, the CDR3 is TGTGCCAGCAGTTACTCCCGGGGTCTATCTGGCTACACCTTC.

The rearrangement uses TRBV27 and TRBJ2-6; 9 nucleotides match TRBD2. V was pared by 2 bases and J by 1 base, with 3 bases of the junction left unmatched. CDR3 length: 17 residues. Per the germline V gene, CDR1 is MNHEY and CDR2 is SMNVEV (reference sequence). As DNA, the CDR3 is TGTGCCAGCAGTTTACTAGCGGGACCGTCTGGGGCCAACGTCCTGACTTTC. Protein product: CASSLLAGPSGANVLTF.

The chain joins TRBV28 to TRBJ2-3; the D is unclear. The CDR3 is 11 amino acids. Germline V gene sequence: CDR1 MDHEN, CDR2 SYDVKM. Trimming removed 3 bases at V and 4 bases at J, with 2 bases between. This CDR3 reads CASSFADTQYF. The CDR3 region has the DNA TGTGCCAGCAGTTTCGCAGATACGCAGTATTTT.

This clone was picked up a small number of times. This chain's CDR3 is CASSLSERRNEQFF. CDR3 coding DNA: TGTGCCAGCTCACTCTCTGAGCGTAGAAATGAGCAGTTCTTC. J is TRBJ2-1 and V is TRBV18; D is uncertain. CDR3 length: 14 amino acids. V lost 4 bases to trimming and J lost 7 bases, with 14 bases between them. Per germline, CDR1 KGHSH and CDR2 LQKENI.

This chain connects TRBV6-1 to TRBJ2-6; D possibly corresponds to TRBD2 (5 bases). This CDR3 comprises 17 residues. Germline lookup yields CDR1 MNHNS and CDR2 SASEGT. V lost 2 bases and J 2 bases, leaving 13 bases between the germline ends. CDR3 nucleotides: TGTGCCAGCAGTGAAACGACCGGGCGGGCTGGGGCCAACGTCCTGACTTTC. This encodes CASSETTGRAGANVLTF.

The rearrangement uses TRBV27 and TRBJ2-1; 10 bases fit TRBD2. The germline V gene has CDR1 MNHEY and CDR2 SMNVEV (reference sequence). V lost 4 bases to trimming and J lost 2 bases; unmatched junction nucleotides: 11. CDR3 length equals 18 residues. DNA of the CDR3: TGTGCCAGCAGTTCCCTCAAGCTAGCGGGAGTTACCTACAATGAGCAGTTCTTC. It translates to CASSSLKLAGVTYNEQFF.

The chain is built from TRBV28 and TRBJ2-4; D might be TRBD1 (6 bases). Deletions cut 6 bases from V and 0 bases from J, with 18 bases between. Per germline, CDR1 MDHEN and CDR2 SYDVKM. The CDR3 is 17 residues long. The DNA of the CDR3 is TGTGCCAGCAGCCGACAGGACTTTGCCTTAGCCAAAAACATTCAGTACTTC. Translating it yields CASSRQDFALAKNIQYF.

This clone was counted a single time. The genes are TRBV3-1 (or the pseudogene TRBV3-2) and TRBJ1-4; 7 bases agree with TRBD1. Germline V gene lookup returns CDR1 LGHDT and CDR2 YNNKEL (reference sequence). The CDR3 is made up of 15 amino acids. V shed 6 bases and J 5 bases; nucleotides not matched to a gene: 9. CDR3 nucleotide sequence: TGTGCCAGCAGAGCCTACAGGGGCAGAAATGAAAAACTGTTTTTT. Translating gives CASRAYRGRNEKLFF.

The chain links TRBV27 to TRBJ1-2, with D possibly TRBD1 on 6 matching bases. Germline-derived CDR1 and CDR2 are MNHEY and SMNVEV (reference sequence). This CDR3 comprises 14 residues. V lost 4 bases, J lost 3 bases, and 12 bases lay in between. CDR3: CASSSQGIDYGYTF. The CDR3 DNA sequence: TGTGCCAGCAGTTCCCAGGGGATTGACTATGGCTACACCTTC.

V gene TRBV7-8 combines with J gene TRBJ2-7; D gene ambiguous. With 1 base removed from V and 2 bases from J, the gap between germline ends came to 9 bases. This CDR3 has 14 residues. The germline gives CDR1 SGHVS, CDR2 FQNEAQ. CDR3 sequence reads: CASSLEATTYEQYF. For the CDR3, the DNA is TGTGCCAGCAGCTTAGAAGCCACCACCTACGAGCAGTACTTC. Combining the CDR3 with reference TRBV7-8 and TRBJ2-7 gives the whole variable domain GAGVSQSPRYKVAKRGQDVALRCDPISGHVSLFWYQQALGQGPEFLTYFQNEAQLDKSGLPSDRFFAERPEGSVSTLKIQRTQQEDSAVYLCASSLEATTYEQYFGPGTRLTVT.

CDR3 region: CASTVTSGIVAATQYF. The CDR3 nucleotides read TGTGCCAGCACCGTGACTAGCGGGATAGTGGCAGCCACCCAGTACTTC. The gene calls are TRBV7-2 and TRBJ2-5, with TRBD2 matching 11 bases. Germline values: CDR1 SGHTA, CDR2 FQGNSA. The trim removed 7 bases at V and 8 bases at J, leaving 15 bases unmatched. CDR3 size: 16 residues.

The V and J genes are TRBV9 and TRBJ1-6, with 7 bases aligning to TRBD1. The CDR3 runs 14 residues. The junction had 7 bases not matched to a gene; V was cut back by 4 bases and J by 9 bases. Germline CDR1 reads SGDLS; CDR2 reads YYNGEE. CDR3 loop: CASSSHRGGSPLHF. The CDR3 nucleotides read TGTGCCAGCAGCTCACACAGGGGTGGTTCACCCCTCCACTTT. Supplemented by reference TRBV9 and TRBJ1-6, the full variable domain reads DSGVTQTPKHLITATGQRVTLRCSPRSGDLSVYWYQQSLDQGLQFLIQYYNGEERAKGNILERFSAQQFPDLHSELNLSSLELGDSALYFCASSSHRGGSPLHFGNGTRLTVT.

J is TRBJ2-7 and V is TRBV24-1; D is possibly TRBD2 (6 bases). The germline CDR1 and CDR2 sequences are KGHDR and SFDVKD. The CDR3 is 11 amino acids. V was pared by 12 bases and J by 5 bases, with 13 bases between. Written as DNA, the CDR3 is TGTGCCCCGCGGAGGGACCACGAGCAGTACTTC. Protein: CAPRRDHEQYF.

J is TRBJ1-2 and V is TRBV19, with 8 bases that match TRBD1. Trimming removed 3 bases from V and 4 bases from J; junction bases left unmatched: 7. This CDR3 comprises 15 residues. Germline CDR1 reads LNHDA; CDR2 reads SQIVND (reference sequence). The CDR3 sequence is CASSILGQGSYGYTF. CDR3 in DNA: TGTGCCAGTAGTATCCTCGGACAGGGAAGCTATGGCTACACCTTC.

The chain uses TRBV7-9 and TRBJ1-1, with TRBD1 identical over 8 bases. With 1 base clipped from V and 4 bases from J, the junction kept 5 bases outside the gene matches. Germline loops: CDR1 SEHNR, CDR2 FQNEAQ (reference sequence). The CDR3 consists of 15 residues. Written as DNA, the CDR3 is TGTGCCAGCAGCTTAGGTACAGGGGGTGGCACTGAAGCTTTCTTT. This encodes CASSLGTGGGTEAFF. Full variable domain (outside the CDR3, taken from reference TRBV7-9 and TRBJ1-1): DTGVSQNPRHKITKRGQNVTFRCDPISEHNRLYWYRQTLGQGPEFLTYFQNEAQLEKSRLLSDRFSAERPKGSFSTLEIQRTEQGDSAMYLCASSLGTGGGTEAFFGQGTRLTVV.

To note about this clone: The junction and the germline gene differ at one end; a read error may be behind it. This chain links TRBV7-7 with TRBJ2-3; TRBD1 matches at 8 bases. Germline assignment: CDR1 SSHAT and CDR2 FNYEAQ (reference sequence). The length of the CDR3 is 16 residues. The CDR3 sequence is CASSIGTGGFTDTQYF. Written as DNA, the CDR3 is TGTGCTAGCAGCATCGGGACAGGCGGTTTCACAGATACGCAGTATTTT.